This T cell receptor beta chain appears in the sequencing data of a study of cytomegalovirus exposure and HLA in healthy donors. Study-level points and caveats: In a later analysis, an Asian-associated ancestry cluster reportedly showed fewer N-insertions than the roughly 730-donor mean. Certain indistinguishable V segments, among them TRBV6-2 and TRBV6-3, were excluded.

Trimming removed 3 bases from V and 5 bases from J, with 11 bases in between. The CDR3 has 13 residues. In germline, CDR1 is SGHRS, CDR2 YFSETQ. To note about this clone: Its antigen is not identified.

60 Vbeta and 13 Jbeta primers were used in PCR. The table came from immunoSEQ multiplex PCR; TCRdb's copy has only in-frame clones and leaves some out. The repertoire has approximately 110,000 clones, roughly 71% of them found once; the top ten carry approximately 5.5%. The chain links TRBV5-1 to TRBJ2-5; possibly TRBD2 for D (5 bases). Sample: PBMCs. The clonotype comes from a woman in her seventies in good health and CMV-seropositive. Here the CDR3 reads CASSSEVSETQYF. CDR3 sequence (DNA): TGCGCCAGCAGCTCGGAGGTTTCCGAGACCCAGTACTTC. Together with reference TRBV5-1 and TRBJ2-5, the CDR3 gives the full variable domain: KAGVTQTPRYLIKTRGQQVTLSCSPISGHRSVSWYQQTPGQGLQFLFEYFSETQRNKGNFPGRFSGRQFSNSRSEMNVSTLELGDSALYLCASSSEVSETQYFGPGTRLLVL.